The present entry profiles one TCR beta chain with its context. It has no known antigen specificity. No much larger clonotype is one base removed from it; base qualities were not supplied. The data were obtained in a study of cytomegalovirus exposure and HLA in healthy donors (dated by TCRdb to 2017 to 2019). Some background on the complete study: An earlier analysis of roughly 500 of the donors reported approximately 300 Gb of sequence data and around 120 million unique TCR beta sequences from approximately 180 million T cells. About 280 gigabases of sequencing data and about 92 million unique TCR sequences made up an early release that covered 640 HLA-typed donors. Of the approximately 400 genotyped donors, over 80% were placed in the genetic ancestry cluster associated with self-reported Caucasian donors. The study aimed to test whether signatures of past pathogen exposure could be identified by cataloging public T cell receptors. The study used immunosequencing to profile the T cell repertoires of 666 subjects and linked those repertoires to cytomegalovirus serostatus. A separate validation cohort of approximately 120 different subjects was used in addition to the 666-subject first cohort. To predict cytomegalovirus infection status, the study brought together high-throughput TCR immunosequencing, statistical association of individual TCRs with disease status, and machine learning. To study patterns of TCR occurrence, a later analysis re-analyzed previously published TCR beta repertoires from several hundred donors and added high-resolution HLA genotyping. Rather than using new phenotypic data, the later analysis identified candidate immune exposures from TCR beta sequences and from how often those sequences occurred across donors. In an earlier analysis of 550 to 700 of the donors, high-throughput TCR beta sequencing was used to judge whether each TCR beta V gene segment behaved as functional or pseudogenic. Donor age, sex, ethnicity and CMV serostatus were collected together with the repertoire data. A later genetic analysis took genome-wide SNP genotypes for about 65% of the roughly 670 donors and used that subset as a discovery cohort. All discovery cohort repertoires had been generated using a single sequencing platform. HLA typing included class I and class II loci at four-digit resolution. The number of donors typed differed by locus, with 629-630 for A, B, C, DRB1 and DQB1, about 500 for DQA1, 606 for DPA1, and around 450 for DPB1. Roughly five DR-DQ haplotypes were handled as single units for association and clustering, since linkage in the cohort was strong. On average, 235,054 unique TCR beta nucleotide sequences were sequenced per donor among 398 genotyped donors of the cohort, with roughly 18% of those sequences being non-productive. Results and caveats for the whole study, not just this receptor: When HLA alleles, especially DR and DQ, strongly co-occurred, attributing TCR associations to individual alleles was difficult. Specific HLA alleles were associated with about 17,000 TCR beta sequences at a false discovery rate of 0.05 in a later analysis. According to a later genetic analysis, donors in an Asian-associated ancestry cluster had fewer N-insertions in productive TCRs than the approximately 690-donor mean. The only immune exposure information available for the cohort was CMV serostatus. According to the authors, the approach could potentially be generalized to other disease states and immunological phenotypes. Because HLA typing was unavailable for some donors at each locus, only the typed subset was used in association tests. Because counts were too low, around 18 rarely observed V segments, including chromosome 9 orphons, were left out of the earlier analysis of some 640 of the donors. A cluster of highly shared sequence variants was judged likely to be a technical artifact of the sequencing pipeline. The presence/absence analyses assumed that sequencing depth was roughly uniform across donors, and that assumption may not be true. An association between a missense DCLRE1C variant and V-gene and J-gene trimming of TCR beta chains was found in a later genetic analysis and replicated in an independent cohort. Some IMGT-functional V segments, including TRBV6-2 and TRBV6-3, could not be told apart with the 87-base-pair reads, so those segments were excluded. A few of the identified cytomegalovirus-associated TCR beta chains were confirmed in vitro to be specific for cytomegalovirus antigens. Linkage disequilibrium might explain the correlated functional status among segregating V segments, but an unknown experimental factor could not be ruled out. According to a later analysis, TCR association rates differed among HLA loci, with DRB1 alleles showing the most associated TCRs and HLA-C alleles showing the fewest. In this cohort, only TCR beta chains were sequenced, and detectable features were limited by the absence of alpha or paired-chain data. Several of the top co-occurrence clusters appeared to be linked to parvovirus B19, influenza, CMV and Epstein-Barr virus, according to a later analysis. A further reported finding was that TCR beta sequences accurately predicted the HLA-A and HLA-B alleles for most subjects in the first cohort. Across donors, most TCR sequences were observed very rarely, whereas some public TCRs were present in many individuals. Broadly in line with IMGT annotations, most TCR beta V segments showed up in productive rearrangements about 90% or about 30% of the time in an earlier analysis of 587 of the donors. The classifier was reported to diagnose cytomegalovirus status with high specificity and sensitivity in both the original and validation cohorts. A later analysis found that most CMV-associated TCR beta chains appeared HLA-restricted, with HLA associations seemingly driven largely by CMV exposure. A total of about 180 TCR beta chains were listed by the study as associated with cytomegalovirus. Compared with equally common non-associated chains, HLA-associated TCR beta chains in a later analysis were more clonally expanded and had lower generation probabilities.

In total, roughly 710 healthy bone marrow donors made up the cohort. Cohort members were all nominally healthy when sampled, although unrecorded immune exposures were likely present. The donor tested CMV seronegative, placing the donor among the roughly 350 seronegative members of the cohort. Each donor provided a peripheral blood sample, and peripheral blood mononuclear cells were used for TCR beta sequencing. Genomic DNA was extracted from the blood cell samples with the Qiagen DNeasy Blood Extraction Kit. The library was prepared using the immunoSEQ multiplex PCR assay. For the multiplex PCR, a mixture combining 60 forward primers for TCR Vbeta segments and 13 reverse primers for TCR Jbeta segments was used. The CDR3 region of rearranged TCR beta genes was amplified from genomic DNA by a multiplex PCR assay. On the Illumina HiSeq System, the amplified TCR beta libraries were sequenced as 87-base-pair reads. The original pipeline was this. A later analysis counted some 74 million unique TCR beta chains across the 600 to 850 repertoires, and around 9.9 million of these chains were shared by at least two donors. Raw reads were error-corrected and collapsed into unique sequences with a nearest-neighbor algorithm that merged closely related sequences to remove PCR and sequencing errors. V, D and J gene segments were assigned by aligning CDR3 sequences to IMGT reference sequences. For a sequence to be retained, at least a six-nucleotide match to both a V gene segment and a J gene segment was required. A rearrangement counted as productive if the CDR3 had no stop codons and remained in frame with V and J, and every other rearrangement counted as non-productive. Following IMGT convention, CDR3 was defined as the stretch from the second conserved V-encoded cysteine to the conserved J-encoded phenylalanine. The earlier analysis of 587 of the donors excluded sequences that lacked an unambiguous match to a single V gene segment. In an earlier analysis of about 590 of the donors, a V segment was called functional when productive rearrangements were above 56.7%, and segregating when the standard deviation between donors exceeded 5%. A statistical classification framework was built to diagnose cytomegalovirus status from the catalog of TCR beta chain sequences. A later analysis assigned V and J genes by comparing TCR nucleotide sequences with IMGT/GENE-DB human TR gene sequences. The TCRdist pipeline was used in a later analysis to assign CDR3 sequences and most-parsimonious VDJ recombination scenarios. In a later analysis, each TCR beta chain was defined by its CDR3 amino acid sequence together with its V-gene family, and reads without a unique V-gene family were excluded. A later analysis removed 450 to 600 highly shared, low-generation-probability nucleotide sequences to deal with suspected cross-contamination and a sequencing artifact. In a later analysis, a clonal expansion index was calculated for each public chain from normalized within-repertoire ranks of inferred template counts. Generation probabilities in a later analysis came from a VDJ recombination model fitted to out-of-frame rearrangements, and those results were checked against IGoR. In a later analysis, TCR-TCR, TCR-HLA and TCR-CMV co-occurrence was scored with hypergeometric tests, and a repertoire-size bias correction was applied to TCR pairs. To estimate false discovery rates, a later analysis permuted the HLA or CMV assignments 20 times. In a later analysis, co-occurring TCRs were grouped with DBSCAN, and TCRdist sequence similarity was added when clustering was performed within HLA-allele-positive subsets. Co-occurrence clustering excluded repertoires with fewer than 30,000 or more than 120,000 public chains, plus five with anomalous nucleotide sharing. Here the immuneACCESS table is served through TCRdb, limited to in-frame sequences with V and J called. Missing clones are a known gap in these copies; in checked studies unresolved V genes cover under half, and the rest lacks a known reason. V, J and clone size reflect that table, while D and trimming were determined from the DNA. The sample table shows about 120,000 clones, and roughly 78% are seen once. The ten largest clonotypes hold more than 2.5% of the sample.

CDR1 and CDR2, per the germline V gene (reference sequence), are SEHNR and FQNEAQ. Trimming at the junction amounts to 4 bases on V and 10 bases on J, and the germline ends lie 22 bases apart. From its cysteine to its phenylalanine, the CDR3 spans 15 amino acids. The only DNA kept is the CDR3, 45 bases in frame from the first base. The chain was built from TRBV7-9 and TRBJ1-1; a tentative D match to TRBD1 spans 6 bases. The sequenced sample consisted of PBMCs. The sequence came from a male donor in good health and CMV-seronegative. CDR3 region: CASSSISTDSRGAFF. The sequenced DNA: TGTGCCAGCAGCTCTATTTCGACGGATTCCAGGGGAGCTTTCTTT. Extended through the reference TRBV7-9 and TRBJ1-1 proteins, this CDR3 yields the full variable domain: DTGVSQNPRHKITKRGQNVTFRCDPISEHNRLYWYRQTLGQGPEFLTYFQNEAQLEKSRLLSDRFSAERPKGSFSTLEIQRTEQGDSAMYLCASSSISTDSRGAFFGQGTRLTVV.